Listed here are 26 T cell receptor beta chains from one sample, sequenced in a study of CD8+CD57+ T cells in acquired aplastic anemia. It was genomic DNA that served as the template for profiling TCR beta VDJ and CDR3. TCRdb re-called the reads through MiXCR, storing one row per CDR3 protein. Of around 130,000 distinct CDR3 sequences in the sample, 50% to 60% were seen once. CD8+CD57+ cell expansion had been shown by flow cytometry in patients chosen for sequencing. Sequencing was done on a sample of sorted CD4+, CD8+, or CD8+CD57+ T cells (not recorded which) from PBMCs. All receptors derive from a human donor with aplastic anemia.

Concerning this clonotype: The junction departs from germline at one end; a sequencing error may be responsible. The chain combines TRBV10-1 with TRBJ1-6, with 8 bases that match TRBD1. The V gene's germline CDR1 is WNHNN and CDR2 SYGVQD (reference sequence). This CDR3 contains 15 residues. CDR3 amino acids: CASTQDAGGLSPLHF. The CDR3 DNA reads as TGTGCCAGCACCCAAGATGCAGGGGGCCTTTCACCCCTCCACTTT.

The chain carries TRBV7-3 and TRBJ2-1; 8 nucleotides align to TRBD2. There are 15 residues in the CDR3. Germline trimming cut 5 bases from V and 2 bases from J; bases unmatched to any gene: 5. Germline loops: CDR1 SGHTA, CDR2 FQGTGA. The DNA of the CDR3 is TGTGCCAGCAGCATGTCTAGCGGGCCCTACAATGAGCAGTTCTTC. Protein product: CASSMSSGPYNEQFF.

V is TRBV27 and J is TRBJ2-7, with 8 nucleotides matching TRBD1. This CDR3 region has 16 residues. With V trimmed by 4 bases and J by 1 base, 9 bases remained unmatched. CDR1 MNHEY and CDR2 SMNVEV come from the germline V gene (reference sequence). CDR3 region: CASSSPGTGPSYEQYF. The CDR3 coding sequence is TGTGCCAGCAGTTCCCCAGGGACAGGACCTTCCTACGAGCAGTACTTC.

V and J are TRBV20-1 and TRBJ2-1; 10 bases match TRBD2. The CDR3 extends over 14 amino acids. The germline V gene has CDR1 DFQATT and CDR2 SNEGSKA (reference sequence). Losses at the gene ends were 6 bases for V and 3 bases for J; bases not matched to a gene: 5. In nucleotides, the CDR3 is TGCAGTGCATCCGGGACTAGCGACTACAATGAGCAGTTCTTC. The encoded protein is CSASGTSDYNEQFF.

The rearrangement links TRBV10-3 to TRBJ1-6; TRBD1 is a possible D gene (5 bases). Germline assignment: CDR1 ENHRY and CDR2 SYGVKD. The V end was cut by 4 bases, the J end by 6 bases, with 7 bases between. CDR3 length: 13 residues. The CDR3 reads CAISAQGNSPLHF. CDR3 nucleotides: TGTGCCATCAGTGCGCAGGGTAATTCACCCCTCCACTTT.

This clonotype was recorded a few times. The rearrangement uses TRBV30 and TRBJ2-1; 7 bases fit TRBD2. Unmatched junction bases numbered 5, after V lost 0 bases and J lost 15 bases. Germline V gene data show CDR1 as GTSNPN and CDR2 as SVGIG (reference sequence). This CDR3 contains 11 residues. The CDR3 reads CAWSVAGNPFF. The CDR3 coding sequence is TGTGCCTGGAGTGTAGCGGGGAACCCGTTCTTC.

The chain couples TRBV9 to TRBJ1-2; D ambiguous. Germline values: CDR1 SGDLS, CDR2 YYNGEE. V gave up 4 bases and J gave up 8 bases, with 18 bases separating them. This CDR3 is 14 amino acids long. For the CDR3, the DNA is TGTGCCAGCAGCTTGGCCCAGACTCGGGCGGGCTACACCTTC. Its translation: CASSLAQTRAGYTF.

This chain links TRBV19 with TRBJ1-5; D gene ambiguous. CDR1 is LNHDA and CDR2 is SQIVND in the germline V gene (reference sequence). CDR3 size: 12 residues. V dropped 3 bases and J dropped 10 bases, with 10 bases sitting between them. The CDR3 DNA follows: TGTGCCAGTAGTATTGGTGAGTCCCCCCAGCATTTT. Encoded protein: CASSIGESPQHF.

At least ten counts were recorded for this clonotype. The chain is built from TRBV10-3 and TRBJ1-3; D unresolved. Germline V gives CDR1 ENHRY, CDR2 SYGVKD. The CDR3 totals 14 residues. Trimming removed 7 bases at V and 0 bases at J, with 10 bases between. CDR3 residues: CAINPGSSGNTIYF. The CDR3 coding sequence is TGTGCCATCAACCCGGGGAGCTCTGGAAACACCATATATTTT.

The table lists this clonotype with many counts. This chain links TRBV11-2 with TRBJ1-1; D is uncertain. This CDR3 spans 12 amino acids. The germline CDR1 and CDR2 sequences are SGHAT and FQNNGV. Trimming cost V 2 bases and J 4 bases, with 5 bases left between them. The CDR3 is CASSLYPTEAFF. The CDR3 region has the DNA TGTGCCAGCAGCTTATATCCCACTGAAGCTTTCTTT.

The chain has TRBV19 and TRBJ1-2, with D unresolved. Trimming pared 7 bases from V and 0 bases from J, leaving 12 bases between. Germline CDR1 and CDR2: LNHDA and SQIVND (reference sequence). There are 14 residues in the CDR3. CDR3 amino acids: CASTPGAPNYGYTF. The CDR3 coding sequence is TGTGCCAGTACCCCGGGTGCACCTAACTATGGCTACACCTTC.

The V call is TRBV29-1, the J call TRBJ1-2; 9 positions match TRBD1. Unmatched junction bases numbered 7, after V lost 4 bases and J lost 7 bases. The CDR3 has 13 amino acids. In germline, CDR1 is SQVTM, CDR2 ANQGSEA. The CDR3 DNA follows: TGCAGCGTTGCAGGGACAGGGTTTGGTGGCTACACCTTC. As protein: CSVAGTGFGGYTF.

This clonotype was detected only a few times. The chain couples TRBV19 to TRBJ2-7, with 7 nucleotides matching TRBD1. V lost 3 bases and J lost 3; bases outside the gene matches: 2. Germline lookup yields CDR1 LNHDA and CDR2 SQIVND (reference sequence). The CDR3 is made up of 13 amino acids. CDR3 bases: TGTGCCAGTAGTATTGGGGACAGCTACGAGCAGTACTTC. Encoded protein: CASSIGDSYEQYF.

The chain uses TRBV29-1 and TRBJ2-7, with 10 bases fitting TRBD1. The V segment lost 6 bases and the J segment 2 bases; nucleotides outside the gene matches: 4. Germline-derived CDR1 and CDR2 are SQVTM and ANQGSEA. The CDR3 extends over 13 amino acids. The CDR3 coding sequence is TGCAGCGTGACAGGGGGCGCGACCTACGAGCAGTACTTC. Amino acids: CSVTGGATYEQYF.

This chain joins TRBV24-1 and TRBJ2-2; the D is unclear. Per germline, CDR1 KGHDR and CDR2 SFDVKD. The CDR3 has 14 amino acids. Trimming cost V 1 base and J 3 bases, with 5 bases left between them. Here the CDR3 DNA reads TGTGCCACCAGTGATTTACTCCACACCGGGGAGCTGTTTTTT. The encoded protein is CATSDLLHTGELFF.

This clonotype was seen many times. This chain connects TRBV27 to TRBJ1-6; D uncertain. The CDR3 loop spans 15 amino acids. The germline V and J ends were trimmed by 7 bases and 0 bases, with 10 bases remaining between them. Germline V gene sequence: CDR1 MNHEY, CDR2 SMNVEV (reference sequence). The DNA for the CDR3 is TGTGCCAGCACGGGTCTTAGCTCCTATAATTCACCCCTCCACTTT. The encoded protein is CASTGLSSYNSPLHF.

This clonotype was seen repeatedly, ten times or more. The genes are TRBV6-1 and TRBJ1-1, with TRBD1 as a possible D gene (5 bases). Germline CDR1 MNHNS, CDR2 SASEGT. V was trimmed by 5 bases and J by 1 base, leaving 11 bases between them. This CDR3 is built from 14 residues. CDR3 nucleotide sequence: TGTGCCAGCAGTCGACCGGGACGGAACACTGAAGCTTTCTTT. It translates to CASSRPGRNTEAFF.

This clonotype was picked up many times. The DNA for the CDR3 is TGTGCCAGCACCGGAACGACATCCACAGATACGCAGTATTTT. Amino acids: CASTGTTSTDTQYF. This chain uses TRBV2 with TRBJ2-3; D unresolved. There are 14 residues in the CDR3. From germline, CDR1 is SNHLY and CDR2 FYNNEI. Trimming took 7 bases from V and 2 from J, leaving 13 bases between them.

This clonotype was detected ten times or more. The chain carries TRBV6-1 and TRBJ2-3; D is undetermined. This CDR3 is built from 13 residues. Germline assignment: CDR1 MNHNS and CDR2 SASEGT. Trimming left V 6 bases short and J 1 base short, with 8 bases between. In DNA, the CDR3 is TGTGCCAGCAGCAAGCATGGCACAGATACGCAGTATTTT. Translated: CASSKHGTDTQYF.

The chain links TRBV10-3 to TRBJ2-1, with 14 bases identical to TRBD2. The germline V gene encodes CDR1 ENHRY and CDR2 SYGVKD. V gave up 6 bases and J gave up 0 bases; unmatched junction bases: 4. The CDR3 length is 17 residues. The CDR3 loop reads CAIRATSGGASYNEQFF. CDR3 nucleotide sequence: TGTGCCATCAGGGCGACTAGCGGGGGGGCCTCCTACAATGAGCAGTTCTTC.

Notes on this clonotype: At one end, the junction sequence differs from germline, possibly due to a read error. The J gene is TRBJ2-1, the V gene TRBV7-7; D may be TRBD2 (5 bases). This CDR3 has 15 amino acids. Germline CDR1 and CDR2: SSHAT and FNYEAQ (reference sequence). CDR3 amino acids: CASSLGLDSYNEQFF. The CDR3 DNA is TGTGCTAGCAGCTTAGGACTGGACTCCTACAATGAGCAGTTCTTC.

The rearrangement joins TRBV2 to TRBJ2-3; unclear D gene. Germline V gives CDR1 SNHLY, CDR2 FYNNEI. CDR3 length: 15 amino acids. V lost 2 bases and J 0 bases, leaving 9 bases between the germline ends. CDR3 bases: TGTGCCAGCAGTGAATTGGCGGCGAGCACAGATACGCAGTATTTT. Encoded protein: CASSELAASTDTQYF.

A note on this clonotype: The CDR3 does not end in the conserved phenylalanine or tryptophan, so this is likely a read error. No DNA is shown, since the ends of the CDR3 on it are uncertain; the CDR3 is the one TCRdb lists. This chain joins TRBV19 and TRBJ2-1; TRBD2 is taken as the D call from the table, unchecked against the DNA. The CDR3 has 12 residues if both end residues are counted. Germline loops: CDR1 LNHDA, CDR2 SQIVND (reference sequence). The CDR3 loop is CASSTGLSEQLL.

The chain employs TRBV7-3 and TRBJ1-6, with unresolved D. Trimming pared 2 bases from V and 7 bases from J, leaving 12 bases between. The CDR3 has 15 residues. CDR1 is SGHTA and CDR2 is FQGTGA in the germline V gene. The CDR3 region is CASSLAGRVNSPLHF. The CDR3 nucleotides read TGTGCCAGCAGCTTAGCGGGCAGAGTGAATTCACCCCTCCACTTT. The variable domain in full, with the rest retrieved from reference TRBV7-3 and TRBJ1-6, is GAGVSQTPSNKVTEKGKYVELRCDPISGHTALYWYRQSLGQGPEFLIYFQGTGAADDSGLPNDRFFAVRPEGSVSTLKIQRTERGDSAVYLCASSLAGRVNSPLHFGNGTRLTVT.

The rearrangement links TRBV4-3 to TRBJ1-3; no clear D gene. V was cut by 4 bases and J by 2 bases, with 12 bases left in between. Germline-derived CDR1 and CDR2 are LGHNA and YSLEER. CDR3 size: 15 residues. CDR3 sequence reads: CASSPSDGTGNTIYF. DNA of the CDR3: TGCGCCAGCAGCCCGTCCGATGGGACTGGAAACACCATATATTTT.

The CDR3, as DNA: TGTGCCAGCAGTTTACAGGGGTACGGCAATCAGCCCCAGCATTTT. Its protein is CASSLQGYGNQPQHF. The chain joins TRBV6-5 to TRBJ1-5; 7 nucleotides agree with TRBD1. The J segment lost 2 bases and the V segment lost 4 bases, leaving 5 bases of the junction unmatched. The CDR3 has 15 residues. Germline V gene sequence: CDR1 MNHEY, CDR2 SVGAGI.